Listed below are T cell receptor beta chains from one sample, sequenced in a study of CD8 T cells in ankylosing spondylitis. TCRdb itself ran the 5' RACE reads through MiXCR, one entry per CDR3 protein. Among 150,000 to 200,000 distinct CDR3 sequences listed, about 17% were seen once. The sequenced sample was blood, either unsorted or a sorted T cell fraction (not recorded which). The receptor source for this set is a male donor with ankylosing spondylitis or in good health (not recorded which). Each CDR3 is given with its conserved first and last residue. Each record gives: clone size, J gene, D gene, V gene, CDR3 DNA, CDR3 protein. The D gene is left open where the match is weak. Clone size is not always given. Where it is, it says once, few, many or a class for expanded clones.

. TRBJ2-1 . TRBV5-1 TGCGACAGCAGCCCGGGACTGCTCCCACTCAATGAGCAGTTCTTC CDSSPGLLPLNEQFF
many TRBJ2-5 TRBD1 TRBV5-1 TGCGCCAGCAGCTCCCGGGACAGGGCCCAAGAGACCCAGTACTTC CASSSRDRAQETQYF
many TRBJ2-2 TRBD2 TRBV10-3 TGTGCCTCTGGGTGGACTAGCGGGGTCGAGCTGTTTTTT CASGWTSGVELFF
. TRBJ2-3 TRBD2 TRBV7-9 TGTGCCAGCAGCGCCCGGGGGGGGTTCACAGATACGCAGTATTTT CASSARGGFTDTQYF
. TRBJ2-7 . TRBV20-1 TGCAGTGCTAGAGAGGCTGGGGCGTCCTACGAGCAGTACTTC CSAREAGASYEQYF
few TRBJ1-5 . TRBV6-4 TGTGCCAGCTCTACCGGGCCAGGAGATCAGCCCCAGCATTTT CASSTGPGDQPQHF
once TRBJ2-1 . TRBV10-1 TGCGCCAGCAGTGACTGGCAGGGCAATGAGCAGTTCTTC CASSDWQGNEQFF
many TRBJ1-5 . TRBV20-1 TGCAGTGCCGTCCGGGTCCTTTATAGCAATCAGCCCCAGCATTTT CSAVRVLYSNQPQHF
many TRBJ2-1 TRBD2 TRBV20-1 TGCAGTGCCGAATCAAGCGGGACCTCCTACAATGAGCAGTTCTTC CSAESSGTSYNEQFF
. TRBJ2-2 . TRBV7-8 TGTGCCAGCAGCTTAGTGGAACTTCTCTCCGGGGAGCTGTTTTTT CASSLVELLSGELFF
many TRBJ1-4 . TRBV5-1 TGCGCCAGCAGCCTGGGGTCACCTACAACTAATGAAAAACTGTTTTTT CASSLGSPTTNEKLFF
. TRBJ1-1 . TRBV7-2 TGTGCCAGCAGCTTAGATGGTACTGAAGCTTTCTTT CASSLDGTEAFF
many TRBJ2-3 . TRBV4-1 TGCGCCTCAAGAAGGCAGCAATCGACAGATACGCAGTATTTT CASRRQQSTDTQYF
many TRBJ2-2 . TRBV3-1 TGTGCCAGCAGCCAAGTTAGAAGCACCGGGGAGCTGTTTTTT CASSQVRSTGELFF
few TRBJ2-4 TRBD1 TRBV27 TGTGCCAGCACGGACAGGGGAGGGAACATTCAGTACTTC CASTDRGGNIQYF
many TRBJ1-1 . TRBV12-3/TRBV12-4 TGTGCCAGCAGACCTCGGACCAGTGGAATGAACACTGAAGCTTTCTTT CASRPRTSGMNTEAFF
many TRBJ2-3 TRBD2 TRBV20-1 TGCAGTGCTAAAAGACCGGGACTAGCGGAGGTAGATACGCAGTATTTT CSAKRPGLAEVDTQYF
. TRBJ2-4 . TRBV20-1 TGCAGTGCTGGCCGGGATATAGGAAACATTCAGTACTTC CSAGRDIGNIQYF
many TRBJ2-6 . TRBV10-3 TGTGCCATCCCAATGTCAGCTGGGGCCAACGTCCTGACTTTC CAIPMSAGANVLTF
. TRBJ1-5 . TRBV12-3/TRBV12-4 TGTGCCAGCAGTTTACCGGAGTGTCTCCCCCGTTTT CASSLPECLPRF
. TRBJ1-2 . TRBV3-1 TGTGCCAGCAGCCCCGCACGGAGGACTTCCTATGGCTACACCTTC CASSPARRTSYGYTF
many TRBJ2-3 TRBD2 TRBV4-1 TGCGCCAGCAGCCAAGGCGGACTAGCCACGGCAGATACGCAGTATTTT CASSQGGLATADTQYF
. TRBJ1-1 TRBD1 TRBV10-3 TGTGCCATCCGGGACAGGGTGAACACTGAAGCTTTCTTT CAIRDRVNTEAFF